The 22 T cell receptor beta chains below all came from one sample that was sequenced in a study of blood T cell repertoires in COVID-19. Clones were read by immunoSEQ multiplex PCR, and TCRdb kept only the in-frame ones, dropping some. The repertoire consists of 75,000 to 80,000 clones, with approximately 80% occurring once and the leading ten covering 15% to 20%. Material: peripheral blood. These TCRs come from a woman aged 60-75 years with acute or convalescent COVID-19.

The genes are TRBV5-4 and TRBJ2-1; 8 nucleotides agree with TRBD2. The CDR3 spans 15 residues. Germline loops: CDR1 SGHNT, CDR2 YYREEE (reference sequence). The trim removed 0 bases at V and 6 bases at J, leaving 5 bases unmatched. The CDR3 protein is CASSLDGGGFNEQFF. The CDR3 nucleotides are TGTGCCAGCAGCTTGGACGGCGGGGGGTTCAATGAGCAGTTCTTC.

This clone came up many times. The genes are TRBV5-1 and TRBJ1-1, with D maybe TRBD1 (5 bases). Germline CDR1 and CDR2: SGHRS and YFSETQ. CDR3 length: 13 residues. The V end lost 4 bases, the J end lost 10 bases, and 17 bases lay between the germline ends. CDR3 residues: CASSPWGRDSAFF. The CDR3 DNA follows: TGCGCCAGCAGCCCCTGGGGCAGGGATTCAGCTTTCTTT.

DNA of the CDR3: TGTGCCAGCAGTCTCACAGGGGCGGAGGGCTACACCTTC. Translated: CASSLTGAEGYTF. J is TRBJ1-2 and V is TRBV2, with 7 bases identical to TRBD1. This CDR3 has 13 amino acids. Trimming at V came to 5 bases and at J to 8 bases, leaving 8 bases not matched to a gene. Per the germline V gene, CDR1 is SNHLY and CDR2 is FYNNEI. Complete variable domain (other parts from reference TRBV2 and TRBJ1-2): EPEVTQTPSHQVTQMGQEVILRCVPISNHLYFYWYRQILGQKVEFLVSFYNNEISEKSEIFDDQFSVERPDGSNFTLKIRSTKLEDSAMYFCASSLTGAEGYTFGSGTRLTVV.

The chain combines TRBV20-1 with TRBJ2-2; a weak D match, TRBD1 (6 bases). Germline CDR1 DFQATT, CDR2 SNEGSKA (reference sequence). The CDR3 covers 14 residues. V was pared by 4 bases and J by 5 bases, with 14 bases between. The CDR3 loop reads CSATEPTGTGELFF. The CDR3 DNA is TGCAGTGCTACTGAACCTACAGGGACCGGGGAGCTGTTTTTT.

V and J are TRBV27 and TRBJ1-1; the D is unclear. This CDR3 has 15 amino acids. Trimming pared 1 base from V and 0 bases from J, leaving 9 bases between. Germline CDR1 and CDR2: MNHEY and SMNVEV (reference sequence). CDR3: CASSLYPQLNTEAFF. The CDR3 coding sequence is TGTGCCAGCAGTTTATATCCCCAGTTGAACACTGAAGCTTTCTTT.

The chain employs TRBV25-1 and TRBJ2-1; the D is unclear. This CDR3 is 17 amino acids long. Germline V gene data show CDR1 as MGHDK and CDR2 as SYGVNS. V lost 5 bases to trimming and J lost 0 bases, with 17 bases between them. In nucleotides, the CDR3 is TGTGCCAGCAGTACCAATGACGGAGCACGCTCCTACAATGAGCAGTTCTTC. Translated, it gives CASSTNDGARSYNEQFF.

The DNA for the CDR3 is TGTGCCAGCAGCCGGGACAGCTACTCCTACGAGCAGTACTTC. It specifies CASSRDSYSYEQYF. The chain uses TRBV2 and TRBJ2-7; 7 bases agree with TRBD1. V dropped 6 bases and J dropped 0; count of bases not matched to a gene: 5. The germline gives CDR1 SNHLY, CDR2 FYNNEI. This CDR3 has 14 amino acids.

The chain combines TRBV19 with TRBJ1-3, with D tentatively TRBD1 (6 bases). Germline CDR1 reads LNHDA; CDR2 reads SQIVND (reference sequence). Trimming removed 5 bases at V and 1 base at J, with 9 bases between. The CDR3 is 14 amino acids. In DNA form, the CDR3 reads TGTGCCAGTAGTGATGACAGGTCTGGAAACACCATATATTTT. The encoded protein is CASSDDRSGNTIYF.

CDR3 region: CASSSAGSISYEQYV. As DNA, the CDR3 is TGTGCCAGCAGCTCGGCCGGGTCCATTTCATACGAGCAGTACGTC. V and J are TRBV5-4 and TRBJ2-7; no reliable D call. The CDR3 runs to 15 residues. V lost 3 bases and J lost 4, with 17 bases in between. CDR1 is SGHNT, CDR2 YYREEE, per germline (reference sequence).

This clone was seen more than once but under ten times. J is TRBJ1-6 and V is TRBV2; perhaps TRBD1 as D (6 bases). This CDR3 is built from 13 residues. Per the germline V gene, CDR1 is SNHLY and CDR2 is FYNNEI. Trimming cost V 5 bases and J 7 bases, with 9 bases left between them. CDR3 region: CASSWTDNSPLHF. The CDR3 DNA follows: TGTGCCAGCAGTTGGACAGACAATTCACCCCTCCACTTT. Full variable domain (outside the CDR3, taken from reference TRBV2 and TRBJ1-6): EPEVTQTPSHQVTQMGQEVILRCVPISNHLYFYWYRQILGQKVEFLVSFYNNEISEKSEIFDDQFSVERPDGSNFTLKIRSTKLEDSAMYFCASSWTDNSPLHFGNGTRLTVT.

The genes are TRBV29-1 and TRBJ1-1, with 7 bases identical to TRBD1. J was trimmed by 1 base and V by 7 bases; bases with no gene match: 3. This CDR3 is 12 amino acids long. CDR1 SQVTM and CDR2 ANQGSEA come from the germline V gene. CDR3 coding DNA: TGCAGCGCCGGGACAGCGAACACTGAAGCTTTCTTT. Residues: CSAGTANTEAFF. The full variable domain, completed using reference TRBV29-1 and TRBJ1-1, is SAVISQKPSRDICQRGTSLTIQCQVDSQVTMMFWYRQQPGQSLTLIATANQGSEATYESGFVIDKFPISRPNLTFSTLTVSNMSPEDSSIYLCSAGTANTEAFFGQGTRLTVV.

V usage is TRBV29-1 and J usage is TRBJ2-3, with 7 bases fitting TRBD1. Germline V gene sequence: CDR1 SQVTM, CDR2 ANQGSEA. The CDR3 contains 14 residues. V was pared by 7 bases and J by 0 bases, with 7 bases of the junction left unmatched. The CDR3 loop reads CSALGQTSTDTQYF. In nucleotides, the CDR3 is TGCAGCGCCCTGGGACAGACTAGCACAGATACGCAGTATTTT.

This chain joins TRBV7-2 and TRBJ1-2; TRBD1 is a possible D gene (6 bases). The CDR3 contains 15 residues. Trimming cost V 5 bases and J 8 bases, with 21 bases left between them. Per germline, CDR1 SGHTA and CDR2 FQGNSA. Here the CDR3 reads CASSERDRSLGGYTF. CDR3 sequence (DNA): TGTGCCAGCAGCGAAAGAGACAGGTCCCTGGGGGGCTACACCTTC.

The chain recombines TRBV28 with TRBJ2-2, with D perhaps matching TRBD2 (5 bases). The germline V gene has CDR1 MDHEN and CDR2 SYDVKM. The CDR3 sequence is 14 residues long. Trimming removed 1 base at V and 7 bases at J, with 10 bases between. CDR3 nucleotide sequence: TGTGCCAGCAGTTTATACTCGAGCGGCGGGGAGCTGTTTTTT. This gives the protein CASSLYSSGGELFF.

This chain connects TRBV6-5 to TRBJ1-2; 10 bases are shared with TRBD1. V dropped 2 bases and J dropped 6; count of bases not matched to a gene: 6. Germline V gene sequence: CDR1 MNHEY, CDR2 SVGAGI. This CDR3 region has 15 residues. CDR3 loop: CASSYGEGQGHGYTF. DNA of the CDR3: TGTGCCAGCAGTTACGGGGAGGGACAGGGGCATGGCTACACCTTC.

This clone was seen more than once but under ten times. This sequence joins TRBV5-1 and TRBJ1-5; TRBD1 matches at 9 bases. This CDR3 has 16 residues. Germline trimming cut 1 base from V and 2 bases from J; bases unmatched to any gene: 4. Germline V gene lookup returns CDR1 SGHRS and CDR2 YFSETQ. The CDR3 coding sequence is TGCGCCAGCAGCTTGACAGGGGGCGCGGGCAATCAGCCCCAGCATTTT. It specifies CASSLTGGAGNQPQHF. Full variable domain (missing parts from reference TRBV5-1 and TRBJ1-5): KAGVTQTPRYLIKTRGQQVTLSCSPISGHRSVSWYQQTPGQGLQFLFEYFSETQRNKGNFPGRFSGRQFSNSRSEMNVSTLELGDSALYLCASSLTGGAGNQPQHFGDGTRLSIL.

The chain joins TRBV24-1 to TRBJ2-3; 9 bases line up with TRBD2. V shed 3 bases, J shed 0 bases, and the junction held 12 bases outside the gene matches. The CDR3 covers 19 residues. CDR1 is KGHDR, CDR2 SFDVKD, per germline. The DNA for the CDR3 is TGTGCCACCAGTGATCCACAGGCTAGCGGGGTCTCTAGCACAGATACGCAGTATTTT. It translates to CATSDPQASGVSSTDTQYF.

The chain uses TRBV9 and TRBJ2-3; 9 bases line up with TRBD1. The junction had 3 bases not matched to a gene; V was cut back by 3 bases and J by 4 bases. The CDR3 is made up of 14 amino acids. Looked up from germline, CDR1 is SGDLS and CDR2 is YYNGEE. In DNA, the CDR3 is TGTGCCAGCAGCGCCGGACAGGGGCCAGATACGCAGTATTTT. Its translation: CASSAGQGPDTQYF. The full variable domain, completed using reference TRBV9 and TRBJ2-3, is DSGVTQTPKHLITATGQRVTLRCSPRSGDLSVYWYQQSLDQGLQFLIQYYNGEERAKGNILERFSAQQFPDLHSELNLSSLELGDSALYFCASSAGQGPDTQYFGPGTRLTVL.

The rearrangement uses TRBV19 and TRBJ1-5; the match to TRBD1 covers 7 bases. V was pared by 4 bases and J by 2 bases, with 5 bases of the junction left unmatched. Germline assignment: CDR1 LNHDA and CDR2 SQIVND (reference sequence). CDR3 length: 15 residues. For the CDR3, the DNA is TGTGCCAGTAGTACCGAGGGGGCTGGCAATCAGCCCCAGCATTTT. This gives the protein CASSTEGAGNQPQHF.

The J gene is TRBJ2-7, the V gene TRBV5-6; 7 positions match TRBD1. The CDR3 consists of 14 residues. V was clipped by 4 bases and J by 3 bases; unmatched bases: 7. Germline-derived CDR1 and CDR2 are SGHDT and YYEEEE. Here the CDR3 DNA reads TGTGCCAGCAGCCTTTACAGGGGCTACTACGAGCAGTACGTC. Translating gives CASSLYRGYYEQYV.

The sample holds one count of this clone. The gene calls are TRBV6-1 and TRBJ1-4; D is unclear. The CDR3 is made up of 14 amino acids. With 3 bases removed from V and 0 bases from J, the gap between germline ends came to 5 bases. Germline V gene data show CDR1 as MNHNS and CDR2 as SASEGT. The CDR3 DNA is TGTGCCAGCAGTGACGGGGCAACTAATGAAAAACTGTTTTTT. It encodes CASSDGATNEKLFF.

This chain connects TRBV9 to TRBJ2-6; tentatively, D is TRBD1 (6 bases). V was shortened by 4 bases and J by 1 base, with 18 bases between the two germline ends. Germline-derived CDR1 and CDR2 are SGDLS and YYNGEE. The CDR3 sequence is 18 residues long. CDR3 residues: CASSPKTGEGSGANVLTF. For the CDR3, the DNA is TGTGCCAGCAGCCCGAAGACAGGAGAGGGGTCTGGGGCCAACGTCCTGACTTTC.